This TCR beta chain derives from a study of cytomegalovirus exposure and HLA in healthy donors. PCR used 60 Vbeta primers and 13 Jbeta primers. Here immunoSEQ multiplex PCR was the method, and the copy in TCRdb shows in-frame clones only, minus some. This table holds roughly 40,000 clones. Healthy bone marrow donors made up the cohort. Unmatched junction bases numbered 7, after V lost 4 bases and J lost 1 base. Germline V gene lookup returns CDR1 MNHEY and CDR2 SMNVEV (reference sequence). The length of the CDR3 is 16 residues. This TCR came from a man in his thirties or forties in good health and CMV-seronegative. The source material was PBMCs. The J gene is TRBJ1-1, the V gene TRBV27; 9 nucleotides line up with TRBD1. The DNA for the CDR3 is TGTGCCAGCAGTTCTGGGCCGGGACAGGGGAACACTGAAGCTTTCTTT. This codes for CASSSGPGQGNTEAFF.